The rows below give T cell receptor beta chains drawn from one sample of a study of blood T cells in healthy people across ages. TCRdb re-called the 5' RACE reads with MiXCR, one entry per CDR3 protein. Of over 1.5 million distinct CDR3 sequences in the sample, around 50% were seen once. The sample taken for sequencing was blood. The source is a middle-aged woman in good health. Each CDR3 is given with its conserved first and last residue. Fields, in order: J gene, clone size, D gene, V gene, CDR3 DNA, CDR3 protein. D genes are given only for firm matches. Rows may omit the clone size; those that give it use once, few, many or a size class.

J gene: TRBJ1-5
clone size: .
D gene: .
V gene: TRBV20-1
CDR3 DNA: TGCAGTGCTGTAGGGGTGGTTAATCAGCCCCAGCATTTT
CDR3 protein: CSAVGVVNQPQHF

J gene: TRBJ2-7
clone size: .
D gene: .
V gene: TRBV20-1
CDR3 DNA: TGCAGTGGCGAACAGCGCTCCTACGAGCAGTACTTC
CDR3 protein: CSGEQRSYEQYF

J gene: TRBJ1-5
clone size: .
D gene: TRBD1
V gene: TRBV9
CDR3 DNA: TGTGCCAGCAGCTCCGGACAGGGCCCAACGCCCCAGCATTTT
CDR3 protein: CASSSGQGPTPQHF

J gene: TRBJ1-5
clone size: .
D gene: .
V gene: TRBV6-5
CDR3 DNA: TGTGCCAGCAGTTACTTTCCCCCAAAGAATAGCAATCAGCCCCAGCATTTT
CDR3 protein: CASSYFPPKNSNQPQHF

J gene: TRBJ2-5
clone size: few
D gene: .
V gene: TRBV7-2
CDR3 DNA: TGTGCCAGCAGCTTAGACGTGGGGCCAGAGACCCAGTACTTC
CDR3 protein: CASSLDVGPETQYF

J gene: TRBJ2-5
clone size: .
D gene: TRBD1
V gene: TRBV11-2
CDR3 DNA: TGTGCCAGCAGCTTAGGGGCCGGACAGGGCGCAGAGACCCAGTACTTC
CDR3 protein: CASSLGAGQGAETQYF

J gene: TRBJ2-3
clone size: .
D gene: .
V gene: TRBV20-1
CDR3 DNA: TGCAGTGCTAGTTCGTTAGCGGCGACAGATACGCAGTATTTT
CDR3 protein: CSASSLAATDTQYF

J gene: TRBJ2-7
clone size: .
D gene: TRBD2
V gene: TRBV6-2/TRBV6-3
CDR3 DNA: TGTGCCAGCAAGCCGGGGACTAGCGGGGCCGAGCAGTACTTC
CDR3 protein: CASKPGTSGAEQYF

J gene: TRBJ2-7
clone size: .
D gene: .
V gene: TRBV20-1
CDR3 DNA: TGCAGTGCTAGAGATCCGGGACGGGTCTACGAGCAGTACTTC
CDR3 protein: CSARDPGRVYEQYF

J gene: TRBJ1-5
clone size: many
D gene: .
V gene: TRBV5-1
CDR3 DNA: TGTGCCAGCAGTTTAGGGGGGGTCGGTCAGCCCCAGCATTTT
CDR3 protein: CASSLGGVGQPQHF

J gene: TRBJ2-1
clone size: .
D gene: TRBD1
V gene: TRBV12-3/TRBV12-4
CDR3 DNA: TGTGCCAGCAGGTTGCGACAGGGTGACAATGAGCAGTTCTTC
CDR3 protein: CASRLRQGDNEQFF

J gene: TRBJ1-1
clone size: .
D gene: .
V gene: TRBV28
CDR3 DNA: TGTGCCAGCAGTCCCCCCACCCTAGTGTTCACGGCTTTCTTT
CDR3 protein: CASSPPTLVFTAFF

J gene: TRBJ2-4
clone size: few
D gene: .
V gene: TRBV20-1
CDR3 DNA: TGCAGTGCTAGAGCTGACAGTGTCGACATTCAGTACTTC
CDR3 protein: CSARADSVDIQYF

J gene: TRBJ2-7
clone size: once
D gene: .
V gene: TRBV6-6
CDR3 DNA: TGTGCCAGCAGTTACTCGAAAACCGCCGGGGGCTCCTACGAGCAGTACTTC
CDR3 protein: CASSYSKTAGGSYEQYF

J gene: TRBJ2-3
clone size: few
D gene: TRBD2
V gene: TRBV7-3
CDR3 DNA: TGTGCCAGCAGCATCTTAGCGGGGGACACAGATACGCAGTATTTT
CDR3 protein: CASSILAGDTDTQYF

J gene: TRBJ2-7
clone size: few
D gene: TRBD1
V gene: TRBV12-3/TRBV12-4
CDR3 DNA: TGTGCCAGCAGCCCCCTCGGACAGGCCTTGGAGCAGTACTTC
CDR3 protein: CASSPLGQALEQYF

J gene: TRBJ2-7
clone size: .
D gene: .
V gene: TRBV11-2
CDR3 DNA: TGTGCCATTCCGGGACCCTACGAGCAGTACTTC
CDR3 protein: CAIPGPYEQYF

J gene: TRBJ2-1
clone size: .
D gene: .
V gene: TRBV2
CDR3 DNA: TGTGCCAGCATGGGGGGACACAATGAGCAGTTCTTC
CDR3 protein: CASMGGHNEQFF

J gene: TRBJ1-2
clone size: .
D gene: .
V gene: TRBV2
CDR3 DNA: TGTGCCAGCAGTGAATGGCAGGTTTGGCGCTACACCTTC
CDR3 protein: CASSEWQVWRYTF

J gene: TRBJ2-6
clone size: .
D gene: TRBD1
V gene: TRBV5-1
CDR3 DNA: TGCGCCAGCAGCTCGGGGACAGGACGCAAAATCTCTGGGGCCAACGTCCTGACTTTC
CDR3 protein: CASSSGTGRKISGANVLTF

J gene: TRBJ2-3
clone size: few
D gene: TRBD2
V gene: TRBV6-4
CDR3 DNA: TGTGCCAGCAGTGACGGTAGCGGGGGTAAAAATACGCAGTATTTT
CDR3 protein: CASSDGSGGKNTQYF

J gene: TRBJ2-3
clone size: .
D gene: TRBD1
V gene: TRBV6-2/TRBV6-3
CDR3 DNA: TGTGCCAGCAGTTACAAGGGACAGGGTGTCGGAGATACGCAGTATTTT
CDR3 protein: CASSYKGQGVGDTQYF

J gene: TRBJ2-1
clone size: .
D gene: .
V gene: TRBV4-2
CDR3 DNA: TGTGCCAGCAGCCCCTCATCGGGACTTTACAATGAGCAGTTCTTC
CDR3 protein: CASSPSSGLYNEQFF

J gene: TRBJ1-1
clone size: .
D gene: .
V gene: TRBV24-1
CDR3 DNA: TGTGCCACCAGTCCGGGGGGCCGCGACACTGAAGCTTTCTTT
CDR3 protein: CATSPGGRDTEAFF

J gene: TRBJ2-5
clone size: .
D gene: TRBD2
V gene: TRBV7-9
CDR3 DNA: TGTGCCAGCAGCTTAGACGGGGGGACGGCAGAGACCCAGTACTTC
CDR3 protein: CASSLDGGTAETQYF

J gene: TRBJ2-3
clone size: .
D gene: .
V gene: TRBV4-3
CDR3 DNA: TGCGCCAGCAGCCCCCTGACTGCCACAGATACGCAGTATTTT
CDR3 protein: CASSPLTATDTQYF